This TCR beta chain was captured in a study of T cell repertoires in cytomegalovirus infection. About the research overall: Indications came from public TCR beta signatures; they pointed to CMV infection and to a matching HLA type. Study results and caveats: Identification of carriers of CMV plus the relevant HLA was performed using cumulative public TCR beta family frequency. Clonotype analysis showed dominance of the ex vivo response by HLA-C-restricted CMV-specific TCR beta clonotypes.

One entry per CDR3 protein results from TCRdb running MiXCR on the reads. The sample contains more than 650,000 distinct CDR3 sequences, approximately 34% of which appear only once. This clonotype showed up just a few times. Antigen: not known. CDR3 length equals 12 residues. The ends were cut back, 8 bases at V and 4 bases at J, with 11 bases in the middle. Looked up from germline, CDR1 is MDHEN and CDR2 is SYDVKM. This clonotype originated in a human donor in good health (CMV status not recorded). Some clones in this sample may be carry-over from other donors' samples. Sequenced material: PBMCs. The V call is TRBV28, the J call TRBJ1-1; TRBD1 is a possible D gene (5 bases). The CDR3 DNA is TGTGCCAGCGACGTGAGGGGCACTGAAGCTTTCTTT. It translates to CASDVRGTEAFF. The entire variable domain, with the rest obtained from reference TRBV28 and TRBJ1-1, is as follows: DVKVTQSSRYLVKRTGEKVFLECVQDMDHENMFWYRQDPGLGLRLIYFSYDVKMKEKGDIPEGYSVSREKKERFSLILESASTNQTSMYLCASDVRGTEAFFGQGTRLTVV.